This TCR beta chain is drawn from a study of T-cell memory formation after mild COVID-19. Findings and limits, study-wide: Mainly CM and EM harbored the contracting CD4+ clones; mainly EMRA harbored the CD8+ ones. The pre-infection memory compartment contained some responding clones, suggesting cross-reactive memory joined.

This clonotype was recorded many times. Its antigen remains unidentified. V shed 9 bases, J shed 8 bases, and the junction held 12 bases outside the gene matches. Germline CDR1 KGHDR, CDR2 SFDVKD. The CDR3 consists of 15 residues. TCR alpha and TCR beta cDNA libraries carrying sample barcodes and UMIs came from 5'RACE with constant-segment primers. TCRdb independently ran MiXCR on the 5' RACE reads; one entry per CDR3 protein. The data show about half a million distinct CDR3 sequences, around a sixth seen once. The rearrangement uses TRBV24-1 and TRBJ2-5; 12 nucleotides match TRBD2. The sample comprised PBMCs or a T cell subset sorted from them (not recorded which). This sequence originates from an adult woman who had mild COVID-19 (a few samples of this study predate the infection). Cell type and time point are not known. This CDR3 is CATHFSGTSGPTQYF. CDR3 sequence (DNA): TGTGCCACCCACTTTTCCGGGACTAGCGGGCCCACCCAGTACTTC.